What follows are 32 T cell receptor beta chains derived from one specimen sequenced in a study of blood T cell repertoires in COVID-19 (TCRdb year 2020). Receptors were amplified or captured by the immunoSEQ multiplex PCR assay. Sourced from immuneACCESS, this table was stored by TCRdb with only in-frame sequences that have V and J called. A share of the clones is absent; for the studies checked, an unresolved V gene accounts for under half, and the remainder has no known explanation. The sample table contains some 150,000 clones; only one count was recorded for about 80% of them. The ten largest clones capture around 0.62% of the sample. Sequenced input: peripheral blood. These receptors came from a man in his fifties or sixties with acute or convalescent COVID-19.

V is TRBV15 and J is TRBJ1-5; no clear D. This CDR3 has 18 residues. CDR1 is LNHNV, CDR2 YYDKDF, per germline (reference sequence). The germline V and J ends were trimmed by 3 bases and 5 bases, with 23 bases remaining between them. CDR3 DNA sequence: TGTGCCACCAGCAGGGAAGATGGGAGAATACCCCTATATCAGCCCCAGCATTTT. It translates to CATSREDGRIPLYQPQHF.

The chain employs TRBV6-5 and TRBJ1-5; D uncertain. The CDR3 covers 14 residues. The germline V gene encodes CDR1 MNHEY and CDR2 SVGAGI. V lost 6 bases, J lost 0 bases, and 9 bases lay in between. The CDR3 nucleotides are TGTGCCAGCAGCATCGACAATAGCAATCAGCCCCAGCATTTT. It is translated as CASSIDNSNQPQHF.

This chain connects TRBV5-1 to TRBJ2-7; 9 bases fit TRBD2. The junction had 11 bases not matched to a gene; V was cut back by 3 bases and J by 7 bases. The CDR3 sequence is 15 residues long. Germline-derived CDR1 and CDR2 are SGHRS and YFSETQ. Written as DNA, the CDR3 is TGCGCCAGCAGCTCACAAGCGGGAGGTCCCGGGGAGCAGTACTTC. Protein product: CASSSQAGGPGEQYF.

This clone was recorded once. V gene TRBV30 combines with J gene TRBJ1-2; D is undetermined. Germline CDR1 is GTSNPN and CDR2 is SVGIG (reference sequence). This CDR3 spans 9 amino acids. Trimming removed 8 bases at V and 8 bases at J, with 9 bases between. The CDR3 here is CAGGRGYTF. In nucleotides, the CDR3 is TGTGCCGGAGGGCGAGGCTACACCTTC. The full variable domain, completed using reference TRBV30 and TRBJ1-2, is SQTIHQWPATLVQPVGSPLSLECTVEGTSNPNLYWYRQAAGRGLQLLFYSVGIGQISSEVPQNLSASRPQDRQFILSSKKLLLSDSGFYLCAGGRGYTFGSGTRLTVV.

This clone has a handful of counts. The V and J genes are TRBV9 and TRBJ2-3; weak D call: TRBD2 (7 bases). CDR1 SGDLS and CDR2 YYNGEE come from the germline V gene. The germline V and J ends were trimmed by 0 bases and 5 bases, with 13 bases remaining between them. This CDR3 contains 15 residues. The CDR3 DNA reads TGTGCCAGCAGCGTAGATGCGGGGGCCCAAGATACGCAGTATTTT. Residues: CASSVDAGAQDTQYF.

The J gene is TRBJ2-1, the V gene TRBV5-1, with 10 bases fitting TRBD2. The CDR3 extends over 15 amino acids. With V trimmed by 3 bases and J by 7 bases, 7 bases remained unmatched. The germline V gene encodes CDR1 SGHRS and CDR2 YFSETQ. CDR3 nucleotides: TGCGCCAGCAGCTCACTAGCGGGAAATGAAAATGAGCAGTTCTTC. It encodes CASSSLAGNENEQFF.

This chain joins TRBV6-2 or TRBV6-3 and TRBJ1-2; the D gene is possibly TRBD1 (5 bases). The V gene's germline CDR1 is MNHEY and CDR2 SVGEGT. Trimming removed 3 bases from V and 5 bases from J, with 7 bases in between. The CDR3 is made up of 12 amino acids. The CDR3 coding sequence is TGTGCCAGCAGTTATCGACAGTATGGCTACACCTTC. Amino acids: CASSYRQYGYTF.

The genes are TRBV5-1 and TRBJ2-1, with 14 bases aligning to TRBD2. This CDR3 spans 16 amino acids. CDR1 and CDR2 from the germline V gene are SGHRS and YFSETQ. V was pared by 4 bases and J by 8 bases, with 8 bases of the junction left unmatched. This CDR3 reads CASSQGTSGSLDEQFF. CDR3 nucleotides: TGCGCCAGCAGCCAAGGGACTAGCGGGAGTTTAGATGAGCAGTTCTTC. Combining the CDR3 with reference TRBV5-1 and TRBJ2-1 gives the whole variable domain KAGVTQTPRYLIKTRGQQVTLSCSPISGHRSVSWYQQTPGQGLQFLFEYFSETQRNKGNFPGRFSGRQFSNSRSEMNVSTLELGDSALYLCASSQGTSGSLDEQFFGPGTRLTVL.

V is TRBV11-2 and J is TRBJ1-5; D is unclear. The CDR3 runs to 15 residues. Germline CDR1 SGHAT, CDR2 FQNNGV. V was shortened by 0 bases and J by 0 bases, with 6 bases between the two germline ends. The CDR3 nucleotides are TGTGCCAGCAGCTTAGATCACTTTAGCAATCAGCCCCAGCATTTT. Amino acids: CASSLDHFSNQPQHF.

V is TRBV6-2 or TRBV6-3 and J is TRBJ2-3, with D possibly matching TRBD2 (6 bases). CDR1 is MNHEY, CDR2 SVGEGT, per germline. The CDR3 runs 13 residues. With 4 bases removed from V and 10 bases from J, the gap between germline ends came to 15 bases. The CDR3 DNA follows: TGTGCCAGCAGTTTGGGGGGTCCCACCGCGCAGTATTTT. Translation gives CASSLGGPTAQYF.

The rearrangement links TRBV29-1 to TRBJ2-7; 8 nucleotides line up with TRBD2. Per the germline V gene, CDR1 is SQVTM and CDR2 is ANQGSEA. V was pared by 4 bases and J by 4 bases, with 6 bases of the junction left unmatched. This CDR3 is 13 amino acids long. CDR3 in DNA: TGCAGCGTTGTGGCGGGAGGAGGATACGAGCAGTACTTC. Protein sequence: CSVVAGGGYEQYF.

On this clone itself: This same CDR3 is encoded by further DNA sequences in the sample. The V gene is TRBV5-1, the J gene TRBJ1-2, with 7 bases fitting TRBD1. Germline CDR1 SGHRS, CDR2 YFSETQ. The CDR3 extends over 13 amino acids. V was pared by 0 bases and J by 4 bases, with 0 bases of the junction left unmatched. CDR3 region: CASSLGDSYGYTF. DNA for the CDR3: TGCGCCAGCAGCTTGGGGGACAGCTATGGCTACACCTTC. Combining the CDR3 with reference TRBV5-1 and TRBJ1-2 gives the whole variable domain KAGVTQTPRYLIKTRGQQVTLSCSPISGHRSVSWYQQTPGQGLQFLFEYFSETQRNKGNFPGRFSGRQFSNSRSEMNVSTLELGDSALYLCASSLGDSYGYTFGSGTRLTVV.

CDR3 nucleotides: TGTGCCAGCAGGGGGCAGGGGGTTGATAATTCACCCCTCCACTTT. Amino acid sequence: CASRGQGVDNSPLHF. V and J are TRBV2 and TRBJ1-6, with 7 bases identical to TRBD1. Germline-derived CDR1 and CDR2 are SNHLY and FYNNEI. The CDR3 has 15 residues. Trimming removed 6 bases from V and 5 bases from J; junction bases left unmatched: 7.

V and J are TRBV12-3 or TRBV12-4 and TRBJ2-7; no clear D gene. CDR3 length: 13 residues. Trimming removed 6 bases from V and 3 bases from J, with 12 bases in between. The CDR3 bases are TGTGCCAGCAGGCTCATCGGAGTCTACGAGCAGTACTTC. This gives the protein CASRLIGVYEQYF.

The chain recombines TRBV7-9 with TRBJ2-7; TRBD2 aligns across 10 bases. CDR3 length: 18 residues. Looked up from germline, CDR1 is SEHNR and CDR2 is FQNEAQ (reference sequence). Trimming at V came to 1 base and at J to 0 bases, leaving 9 bases not matched to a gene. CDR3 sequence: CASSLVPSGSLVSYEQYF. CDR3 nucleotide sequence: TGTGCCAGCAGCTTAGTTCCTAGCGGGAGCCTAGTCTCCTACGAGCAGTACTTC.

V is TRBV28 and J is TRBJ1-1; 9 nucleotides match TRBD1. This CDR3 spans 15 amino acids. Germline loops: CDR1 MDHEN, CDR2 SYDVKM. Unmatched junction bases numbered 3, after V lost 4 bases and J lost 0 bases. In nucleotides, the CDR3 is TGTGCCAGCAGTTCCCGGGACAGGGTGAACACTGAAGCTTTCTTT. This encodes CASSSRDRVNTEAFF.

The chain joins TRBV6-1 to TRBJ1-1; no clear D. The V gene lost 5 bases and the J gene lost 11 bases, with 15 bases spanning the gap. Germline V gene lookup returns CDR1 MNHNS and CDR2 SASEGT. The CDR3 contains 12 residues. In DNA form, the CDR3 reads TGTGCCAGCAGTTCCGCCTCCCGCCAGGCTTTCTTT. It codes for CASSSASRQAFF.

V gene TRBV12-3 or TRBV12-4 combines with J gene TRBJ1-2, with TRBD1 matching 8 bases. The length of the CDR3 is 12 residues. Trimming at V came to 6 bases and at J to 9 bases, leaving 6 bases not matched to a gene. CDR3 in DNA: TGTGCCAGCAGCTTGGACAGGGCACGCTACACCTTC. Translating it yields CASSLDRARYTF.

The chain recombines TRBV6-6 with TRBJ2-3; 10 positions match TRBD2. The CDR3 length is 14 residues. J was trimmed by 1 base and V by 7 bases; bases with no gene match: 2. Germline lookup yields CDR1 MNHNY and CDR2 SVGAGI (reference sequence). For the CDR3, the DNA is TGTGCCAGCATTCTAGCGGGGGGCACAGATACGCAGTATTTT. Amino acids: CASILAGGTDTQYF.

The gene calls are TRBV6-5 and TRBJ1-2, with a weak D call TRBD1 (5 bases). V lost 5 bases and J lost 1, with 14 bases in between. The germline V gene has CDR1 MNHEY and CDR2 SVGAGI. The length of the CDR3 is 15 residues. This chain's CDR3 is CASSPRGISNYGYTF. The CDR3 region has the DNA TGTGCCAGCAGTCCTCGGGGGATAAGTAACTATGGCTACACCTTC.

The V gene is TRBV6-1, the J gene TRBJ1-6, with 7 bases that match TRBD1. The germline V gene encodes CDR1 MNHNS and CDR2 SASEGT. This CDR3 region has 16 residues. The V segment lost 2 bases and the J segment 7 bases; nucleotides outside the gene matches: 8. The CDR3 DNA follows: TGTGCCAGCAGTGAATTCGGGACAGTGGGGAATTCACCCCTCCACTTT. It specifies CASSEFGTVGNSPLHF.

The chain is built from TRBV28 and TRBJ2-5; weak D call: TRBD2 (6 bases). Looked up from germline, CDR1 is MDHEN and CDR2 is SYDVKM. V gave up 6 bases and J gave up 9 bases, with 11 bases separating them. This CDR3 region has 11 residues. CDR3 nucleotide sequence: TGTGCCAGCAGCGCACGGGGGTCCCAGTACTTC. Translated: CASSARGSQYF.

In this sample, this clone turned up a few times. The rearrangement joins TRBV14 to TRBJ1-1; TRBD1 might be the D (5 bases). Germline values: CDR1 SGHDN, CDR2 FVKESK. Trimming removed 4 bases at V and 11 bases at J, with 17 bases between. The CDR3 has 13 amino acids. As DNA, the CDR3 is TGTGCCAGCAGCCTGGACACCTTGACGAATGCTTTCTTT. Translated, it gives CASSLDTLTNAFF.

This chain joins TRBV29-1 and TRBJ1-2; maybe TRBD1 (6 bases). Trimming removed 4 bases at V and 7 bases at J, with 7 bases between. This CDR3 comprises 10 residues. CDR1 is SQVTM, CDR2 ANQGSEA, per germline. CDR3 in DNA: TGCAGCGTTGTACAGGGTGGCTACACCTTC. Protein: CSVVQGGYTF.

The V gene is TRBV7-9, the J gene TRBJ2-5; D remains ambiguous. CDR3 length: 13 residues. Trimming cost V 0 bases and J 5 bases, with 7 bases left between them. CDR1 is SEHNR, CDR2 FQNEAQ, per germline (reference sequence). The CDR3 loop reads CASSLASVETQYF. CDR3 in DNA: TGTGCCAGCAGCTTAGCGTCAGTGGAGACCCAGTACTTC.

The V gene is TRBV30, the J gene TRBJ1-2; D remains unclear. This CDR3 spans 12 amino acids. Trimming removed 8 bases at V and 2 bases at J, with 12 bases between. CDR1 and CDR2 (germline): GTSNPN, SVGIG (reference sequence). This chain's CDR3 is CALEAANYGYTF. CDR3 DNA: TGTGCCCTGGAGGCAGCGAACTATGGCTACACCTTC.

The rearrangement uses TRBV19 and TRBJ1-2; 9 bases map to TRBD1. The trim removed 3 bases at V and 7 bases at J, leaving 3 bases unmatched. The V gene's germline CDR1 is LNHDA and CDR2 SQIVND (reference sequence). The CDR3 runs 13 residues. The CDR3 nucleotides are TGTGCCAGTAGTATCCGACAGGGGGTTGGCTACACCTTC. This translates into CASSIRQGVGYTF. Full variable domain (rest looked up from reference TRBV19 and TRBJ1-2): DGGITQSPKYLFRKEGQNVTLSCEQNLNHDAMYWYRQDPGQGLRLIYYSQIVNDFQKGDIAEGYSVSREKKESFPLTVTSAQKNPTAFYLCASSIRQGVGYTFGSGTRLTVV.

The V call is TRBV20-1, the J call TRBJ1-3, with 10 bases fitting TRBD1. The CDR3 is 16 residues long. Germline-derived CDR1 and CDR2 are DFQATT and SNEGSKA (reference sequence). Germline trimming cut 3 bases from V and 0 bases from J; bases unmatched to any gene: 5. The CDR3 DNA follows: TGCAGTGCTAGTGGGGACAGGGGCTACTCTGGAAACACCATATATTTT. The encoded protein is CSASGDRGYSGNTIYF.

This clone came up once. The rearrangement uses TRBV6-2 or TRBV6-3 and TRBJ2-1; TRBD2 agrees at 10 bases. V lost 6 bases, J lost 0 bases, and 5 bases stayed unmatched. CDR3 length equals 16 residues. Germline V gives CDR1 MNHEY, CDR2 SVGEGT. CDR3 in DNA: TGTGCCAGCAGCAAACTAGCGGGATTCTCCTACAATGAGCAGTTCTTC. Encoded protein: CASSKLAGFSYNEQFF.

CDR3 region: CASSQTSGRAYEQYF. CDR3 coding DNA: TGTGCCAGCAGCCAGACTAGCGGGAGGGCCTACGAGCAGTACTTC. The J gene is TRBJ2-7, the V gene TRBV3-1 (or the pseudogene TRBV3-2); 14 bases line up with TRBD2. Germline CDR1 reads LGHDT; CDR2 reads YNNKEL (reference sequence). The ends lost 3 bases at V and 2 bases at J; junction bases unmatched: 0. The CDR3 is 15 residues long.

The chain links TRBV4-2 to TRBJ2-3; TRBD2 agrees at 11 bases. V dropped 1 base and J dropped 0; count of bases not matched to a gene: 6. Germline loops: CDR1 LGHNA, CDR2 YNFKEQ. The CDR3 spans 18 residues. CDR3 nucleotides: TGTGCCAGCAGCCAAGTGAATATAGCGGGAGGGAGCACAGATACGCAGTATTTT. This codes for CASSQVNIAGGSTDTQYF.

This clone was found once. The V and J genes are TRBV6-2 or TRBV6-3 and TRBJ2-7, with 12 nucleotides matching TRBD1. V shed 4 bases and J 6 bases; nucleotides not matched to a gene: 10. Germline CDR1 is MNHEY and CDR2 is SVGEGT. CDR3 length equals 16 residues. The CDR3 DNA reads TGTGCCAGCAGTTCCACCTGGGGGACAGGGGGCATCGAGCAGTACTTC. It yields the protein CASSSTWGTGGIEQYF.